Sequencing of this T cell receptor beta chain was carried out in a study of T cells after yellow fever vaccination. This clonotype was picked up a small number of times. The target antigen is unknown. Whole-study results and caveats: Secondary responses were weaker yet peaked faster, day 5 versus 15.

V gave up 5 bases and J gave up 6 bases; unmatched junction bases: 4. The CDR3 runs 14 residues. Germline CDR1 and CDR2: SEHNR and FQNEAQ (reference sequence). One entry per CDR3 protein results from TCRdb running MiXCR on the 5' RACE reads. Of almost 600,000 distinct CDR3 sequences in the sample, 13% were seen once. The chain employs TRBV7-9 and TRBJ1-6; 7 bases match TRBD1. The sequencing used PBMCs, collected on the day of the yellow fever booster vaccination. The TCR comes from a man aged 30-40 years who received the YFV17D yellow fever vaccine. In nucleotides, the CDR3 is TGTGCCAGCAGCCACGGGGACAGTAATTCACCCCTCCACTTT. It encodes CASSHGDSNSPLHF.